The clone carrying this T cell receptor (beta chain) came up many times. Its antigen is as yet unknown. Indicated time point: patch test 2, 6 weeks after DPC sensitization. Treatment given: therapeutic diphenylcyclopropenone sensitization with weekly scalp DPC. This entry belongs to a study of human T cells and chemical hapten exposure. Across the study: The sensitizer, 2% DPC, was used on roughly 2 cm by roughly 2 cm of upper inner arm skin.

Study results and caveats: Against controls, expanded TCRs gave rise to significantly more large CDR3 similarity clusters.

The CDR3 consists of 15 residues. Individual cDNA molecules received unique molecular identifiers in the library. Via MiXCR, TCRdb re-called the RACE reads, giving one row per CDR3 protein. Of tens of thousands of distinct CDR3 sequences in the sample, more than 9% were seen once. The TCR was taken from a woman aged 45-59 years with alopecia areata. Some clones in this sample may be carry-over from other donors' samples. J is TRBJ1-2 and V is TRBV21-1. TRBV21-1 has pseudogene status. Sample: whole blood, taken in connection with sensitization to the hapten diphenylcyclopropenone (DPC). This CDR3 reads CASSKEGTRIYGYTF. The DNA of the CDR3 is TGTGCCAGCAGCAAAGAGGGGACTCGAATCTATGGCTACACCTTC.